These 13 T cell receptor beta chains were sequenced from one sample in a study of shared clonotypes between healthy human individuals. Sequencing used immunoSEQ multiplex PCR; TCRdb keeps in-frame clones, though not all of them. The profile covers millions of clones, with 90% to 95% appearing a single time and 0.14% taken by the ten largest. The sample was naive CD4+ T cells sorted from blood. As for subset: CD45RA+ positively selected. These receptors came from a man aged 18 to 30 in good health.

The rearrangement joins TRBV10-2 to TRBJ1-2, with no clear D. CDR1 and CDR2 (germline): WSHSY, SAAADI. V lost 4 bases, J lost 4 bases, and 10 bases lay in between. The CDR3 covers 13 residues. The DNA of the CDR3 is TGCGCCAGCAGTGGTCCCGAGCTCTATGGCTACACCTTC. This sequence encodes CASSGPELYGYTF.

The rearrangement uses TRBV19 and TRBJ1-5, with 8 bases aligning to TRBD1. The CDR3 has 16 amino acids. With 6 bases clipped from V and 0 bases from J, the junction kept 7 bases outside the gene matches. The V gene's germline CDR1 is LNHDA and CDR2 SQIVND (reference sequence). Written as DNA, the CDR3 is TGTGCCAGTAGGAGGACAGGGATAAGTAGCAATCAGCCCCAGCATTTT. Its translation: CASRRTGISSNQPQHF.

The chain uses TRBV7-9 and TRBJ2-7; D may correspond to TRBD1 or TRBD2 (5 bases each). There are 16 residues in the CDR3. V dropped 4 bases and J dropped 1 base, with 17 bases sitting between them. The germline gives CDR1 SEHNR, CDR2 FQNEAQ (reference sequence). CDR3 sequence reads: CASSSPGTRASYEQYF. CDR3 nucleotides: TGTGCCAGCAGCTCCCCCGGGACCAGGGCGTCCTACGAGCAGTACTTC. The whole variable domain, remainder taken from reference TRBV7-9 and TRBJ2-7, is DTGVSQNPRHKITKRGQNVTFRCDPISEHNRLYWYRQTLGQGPEFLTYFQNEAQLEKSRLLSDRFSAERPKGSFSTLEIQRTEQGDSAMYLCASSSPGTRASYEQYFGPGTRLTVT.

Only one count was recorded for this clone. This same CDR3 is encoded by further DNA sequences in the sample. The chain has TRBV9 and TRBJ2-5; D is perhaps TRBD1 (6 bases). Trimming cost V 3 bases and J 1 base, with 13 bases left between them. This CDR3 has 15 residues. Germline assignment: CDR1 SGDLS and CDR2 YYNGEE. The CDR3 sequence is CASSATGTPQETQYF. CDR3 coding DNA: TGTGCCAGCAGCGCCACCGGGACACCCCAAGAGACCCAGTACTTC.

The chain couples TRBV6-1 to TRBJ2-7, with 7 bases that match TRBD2. Germline values: CDR1 MNHNS, CDR2 SASEGT. V lost 4 bases to trimming and J lost 1 base; unmatched junction nucleotides: 7. This CDR3 spans 15 amino acids. The CDR3 DNA follows: TGTGCCAGCAGTGCCGTCTGGGAGGGATCCTACGAGCAGTACTTC. Translated: CASSAVWEGSYEQYF.

V gene TRBV6-5 combines with J gene TRBJ2-1, with D hard to call. There are 13 residues in the CDR3. CDR1 and CDR2 from the germline V gene are MNHEY and SVGAGI. V shed 8 bases and J shed 5 bases, with 13 bases lying between them. The CDR3 region has the DNA TGTGCCAGCCGGCGACTTAAACACAATGAGCAGTTCTTC. Translated, it gives CASRRLKHNEQFF.

The J gene is TRBJ2-7, the V gene TRBV5-1; D might be TRBD2 (5 bases). The CDR3 extends over 11 amino acids. Germline CDR1 is SGHRS and CDR2 is YFSETQ. V lost 0 bases to trimming and J lost 9 bases, with 7 bases between them. As DNA, the CDR3 is TGCGCCAGCAGCTTGGCCCGGGGGCAGTACTTC. Protein sequence: CASSLARGQYF.

The chain employs TRBV5-6 and TRBJ1-2, with no clear D. Per the germline V gene, CDR1 is SGHDT and CDR2 is YYEEEE. The CDR3 loop spans 15 amino acids. Trimming took 0 bases from V and 4 from J, leaving 13 bases between them. As DNA, the CDR3 is TGTGCCAGCAGCTTGGCCTCTGCAGGTTTCTATGGCTACACCTTC. The encoded protein is CASSLASAGFYGYTF.

This chain joins TRBV6-6 and TRBJ2-7; TRBD2 matches 7 bases. Germline lookup yields CDR1 MNHNY and CDR2 SVGAGI (reference sequence). The CDR3 extends over 15 amino acids. The V and J ends lost 5 bases and 6 bases, in that order; junction bases with no gene match: 13. CDR3 bases: TGTGCCAGCAGTCTCCTCGGGGGGAGGGAAGGCGAGCAGTACTTC. Its protein product is CASSLLGGREGEQYF.

The rearrangement joins TRBV27 to TRBJ2-1, with 9 positions matching TRBD1. CDR1 MNHEY and CDR2 SMNVEV come from the germline V gene (reference sequence). The CDR3 has 14 residues. Trimming at V came to 5 bases and at J to 5 bases, leaving 4 bases not matched to a gene. CDR3 loop: CASSTRTGDNEQFF. The CDR3 DNA reads TGTGCCAGCAGTACTCGGACAGGGGACAATGAGCAGTTCTTC.

The chain uses TRBV5-4 and TRBJ2-5; D remains unclear. Trimming took 3 bases from V and 3 from J, leaving 9 bases between them. This CDR3 is 13 amino acids long. Per the germline V gene, CDR1 is SGHNT and CDR2 is YYREEE (reference sequence). CDR3 amino acids: CASSSRAEETQYF. CDR3 DNA sequence: TGTGCCAGCAGCTCAAGGGCAGAAGAGACCCAGTACTTC. The full variable domain, in which reference TRBV5-4 and TRBJ2-5 provide the parts outside the CDR3, is ETGVTQSPTHLIKTRGQQVTLRCSSQSGHNTVSWYQQALGQGPQFIFQYYREEENGRGNFPPRFSGLQFPNYSSELNVNALELDDSALYLCASSSRAEETQYFGPGTRLLVL.

The rearrangement uses TRBV7-8 and TRBJ2-1; TRBD2 agrees at 8 bases. The length of the CDR3 is 17 residues. Losses at the gene ends were 1 base for V and 3 bases for J; bases not matched to a gene: 8. Germline V CDR1 and CDR2: SGHVS, FQNEAQ. The CDR3 DNA is TGTGCCAGCAGCTTAGGTACTAGCGGACCTATCTACAATGAGCAGTTCTTC. Its translation is CASSLGTSGPIYNEQFF.

This chain connects TRBV10-3 to TRBJ1-1, with D possibly TRBD1 on 5 matching bases. Germline loops: CDR1 ENHRY, CDR2 SYGVKD. The CDR3 covers 14 residues. Trimming left V 4 bases short and J 0 bases short, with 9 bases between. The CDR3 region is CAISGGVMNTEAFF. In nucleotides, the CDR3 is TGTGCCATCAGTGGAGGGGTAATGAACACTGAAGCTTTCTTT.